This entry lists 5 T cell receptor beta chains sequenced from one sample in a study of CD8 T cells in ankylosing spondylitis. MiXCR, run by TCRdb on the 5' RACE reads, gives a single entry per CDR3 protein. The sample lists 100,000 to 150,000 distinct CDR3 sequences; about a tenth were seen once. Sequenced input: blood, either unsorted or a sorted T cell fraction (not recorded which). The source is a male donor with ankylosing spondylitis or in good health (not recorded which).

This clonotype was seen ten or more times. This chain links TRBV20-1 with TRBJ2-7; the match to TRBD2 covers 11 bases. Germline CDR1 reads DFQATT; CDR2 reads SNEGSKA (reference sequence). The CDR3 is made up of 15 amino acids. V lost 4 bases and J lost 7; bases outside the gene matches: 12. The CDR3 loop reads CSATLRWGLAEEQYF. The CDR3 DNA follows: TGCAGTGCTACCCTCCGGTGGGGACTAGCGGAAGAGCAGTACTTC.

This clonotype was recorded many times. The chain combines TRBV20-1 with TRBJ2-7; 8 bases fit TRBD2. The germline CDR1 and CDR2 sequences are DFQATT and SNEGSKA (reference sequence). The CDR3 totals 14 residues. V lost 4 bases, J lost 3 bases, and 8 bases stayed unmatched. The CDR3 sequence is CSAKEAGVGYEQYF. DNA of the CDR3: TGCAGTGCTAAAGAAGCGGGAGTGGGCTACGAGCAGTACTTC.

This clonotype was counted ten times or more. The CDR3 is CASSQENYNEQFF. In nucleotides, the CDR3 is TGCGCCAGCAGCCAGGAGAACTACAATGAGCAGTTCTTC. The chain uses TRBV4-3 and TRBJ2-1; unclear D gene. Trimming took off 3 bases at V and 3 bases at J, with 6 bases between the two ends. The length of the CDR3 is 13 residues. Per germline, CDR1 LGHNA and CDR2 YSLEER.

This clonotype was seen only a few times. The V and J genes are TRBV7-2 and TRBJ2-3; TRBD2 agrees at 12 bases. The CDR3 has 17 amino acids. Trimming removed 6 bases from V and 6 bases from J; junction bases left unmatched: 13. Germline V lookup: CDR1 SGHTA, CDR2 FQGNSA. CDR3 bases: TGTGCCAGCAGTTTAAGACTAGCGGGAGATTTTGGGGATACGCAGTATTTT. Its translation: CASSLRLAGDFGDTQYF.

This clonotype was detected many times. The V gene is TRBV7-9, the J gene TRBJ1-2; D remains unclear. Per the germline V gene, CDR1 is SEHNR and CDR2 is FQNEAQ (reference sequence). Trimming cost V 4 bases and J 5 bases, with 8 bases left between them. The CDR3 has 12 residues. DNA of the CDR3: TGTGCCAGCAGCTCTAGGGTTTATGGCTACACCTTC. Encoded protein: CASSSRVYGYTF.